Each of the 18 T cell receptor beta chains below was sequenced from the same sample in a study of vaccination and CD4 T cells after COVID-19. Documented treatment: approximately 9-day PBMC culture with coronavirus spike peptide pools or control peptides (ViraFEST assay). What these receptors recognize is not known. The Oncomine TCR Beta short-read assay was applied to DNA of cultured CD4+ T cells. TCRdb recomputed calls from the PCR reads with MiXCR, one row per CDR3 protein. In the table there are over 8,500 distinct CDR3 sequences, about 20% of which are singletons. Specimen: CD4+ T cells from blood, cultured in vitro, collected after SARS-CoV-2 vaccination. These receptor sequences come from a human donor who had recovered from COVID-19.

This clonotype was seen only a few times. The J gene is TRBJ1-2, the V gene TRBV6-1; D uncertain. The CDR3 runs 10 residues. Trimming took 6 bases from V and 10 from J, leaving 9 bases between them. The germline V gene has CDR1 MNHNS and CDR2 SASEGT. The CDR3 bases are TGTGCCAGCAGGACCCTTGACTACACCTTC. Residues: CASRTLDYTF.

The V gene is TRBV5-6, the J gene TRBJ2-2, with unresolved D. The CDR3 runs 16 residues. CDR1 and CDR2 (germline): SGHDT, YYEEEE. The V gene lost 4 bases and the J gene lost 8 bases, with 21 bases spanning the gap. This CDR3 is CASSLDVGVIEGELFF. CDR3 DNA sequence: TGTGCCAGCAGCCTGGATGTTGGGGTGATCGAGGGGGAGCTGTTTTTT.

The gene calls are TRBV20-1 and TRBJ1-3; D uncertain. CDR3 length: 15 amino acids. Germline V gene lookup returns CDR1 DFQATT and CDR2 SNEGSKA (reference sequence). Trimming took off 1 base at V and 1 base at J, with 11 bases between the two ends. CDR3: CSARGPRASGNTIYF. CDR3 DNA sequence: TGCAGTGCTAGAGGACCGAGGGCGTCTGGAAACACCATATATTTT.

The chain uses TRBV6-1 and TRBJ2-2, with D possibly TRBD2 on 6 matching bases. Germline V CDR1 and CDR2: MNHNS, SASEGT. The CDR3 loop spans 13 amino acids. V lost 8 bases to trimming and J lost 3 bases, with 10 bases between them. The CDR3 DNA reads TGTGCCAGCCGCGGGACGGACACCGGGGAGCTGTTTTTT. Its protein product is CASRGTDTGELFF.

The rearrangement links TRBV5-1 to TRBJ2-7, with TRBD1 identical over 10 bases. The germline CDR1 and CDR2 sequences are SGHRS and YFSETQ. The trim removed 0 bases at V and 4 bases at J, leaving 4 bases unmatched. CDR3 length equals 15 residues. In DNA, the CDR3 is TGCGCCAGCAGCTTGGCCGGGACAGGGGCGTACGAGCAGTACTTC. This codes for CASSLAGTGAYEQYF.

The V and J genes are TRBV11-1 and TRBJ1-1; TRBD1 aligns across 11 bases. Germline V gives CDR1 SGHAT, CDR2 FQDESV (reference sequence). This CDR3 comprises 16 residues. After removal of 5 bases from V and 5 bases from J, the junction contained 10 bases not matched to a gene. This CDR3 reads CASSTRTGGWWTEAFF. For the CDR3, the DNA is TGTGCCAGCAGCACCCGGACAGGGGGCTGGTGGACTGAAGCTTTCTTT.

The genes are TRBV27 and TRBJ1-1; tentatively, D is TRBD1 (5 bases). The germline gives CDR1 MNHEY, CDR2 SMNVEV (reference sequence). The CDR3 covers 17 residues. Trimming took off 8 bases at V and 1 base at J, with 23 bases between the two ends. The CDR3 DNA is TGTGCCAGCTTTACCACGACCCTCGGGGACGGGAACACTGAAGCTTTCTTT. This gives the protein CASFTTTLGDGNTEAFF.

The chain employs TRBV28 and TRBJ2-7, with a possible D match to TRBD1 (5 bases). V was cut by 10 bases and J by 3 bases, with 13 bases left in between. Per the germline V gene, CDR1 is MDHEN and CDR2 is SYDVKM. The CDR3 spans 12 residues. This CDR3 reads CAIGLQGYEQYF. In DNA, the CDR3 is TGTGCCATCGGCCTTCAGGGCTACGAGCAGTACTTC.

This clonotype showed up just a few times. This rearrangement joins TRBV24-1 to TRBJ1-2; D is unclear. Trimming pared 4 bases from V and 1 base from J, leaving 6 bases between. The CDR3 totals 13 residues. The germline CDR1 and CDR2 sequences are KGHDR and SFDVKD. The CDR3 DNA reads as TGTGCCACCAGTGAAACGCTTAACTATGGCTACACCTTC. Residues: CATSETLNYGYTF.

This CDR3 reads CASSNVKARHTGELFF. The CDR3 nucleotides are TGTGCCAGCAGTAATGTCAAGGCCCGCCACACCGGGGAGCTGTTTTTT. This sequence joins TRBV2 and TRBJ2-2, with D uncertain. Germline CDR1 SNHLY, CDR2 FYNNEI. The CDR3 covers 16 residues. V lost 5 bases and J 3 bases, leaving 16 bases between the germline ends. The full variable domain, completed using reference TRBV2 and TRBJ2-2, is EPEVTQTPSHQVTQMGQEVILRCVPISNHLYFYWYRQILGQKVEFLVSFYNNEISEKSEIFDDQFSVERPDGSNFTLKIRSTKLEDSAMYFCASSNVKARHTGELFFGEGSRLTVL.

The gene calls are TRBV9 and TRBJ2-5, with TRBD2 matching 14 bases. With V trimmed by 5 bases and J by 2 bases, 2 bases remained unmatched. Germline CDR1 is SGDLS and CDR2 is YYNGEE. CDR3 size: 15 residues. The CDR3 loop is CASSGTSGRQETQYF. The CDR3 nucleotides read TGTGCCAGCAGTGGGACTAGCGGGAGACAAGAGACCCAGTACTTC.

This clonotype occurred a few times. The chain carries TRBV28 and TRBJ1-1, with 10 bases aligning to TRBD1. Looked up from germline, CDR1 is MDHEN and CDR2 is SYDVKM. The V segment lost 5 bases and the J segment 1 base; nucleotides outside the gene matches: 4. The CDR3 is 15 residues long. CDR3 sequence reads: CASSRQGAWNTEAFF. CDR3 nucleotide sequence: TGTGCCAGCAGTCGACAGGGGGCTTGGAACACTGAAGCTTTCTTT.

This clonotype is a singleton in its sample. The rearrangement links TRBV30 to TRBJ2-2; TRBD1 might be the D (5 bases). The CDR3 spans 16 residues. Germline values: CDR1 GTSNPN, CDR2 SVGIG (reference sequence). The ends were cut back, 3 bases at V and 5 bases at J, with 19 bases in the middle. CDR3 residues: CAWSSRGGRLTGELFF. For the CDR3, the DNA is TGTGCCTGGAGCAGTAGGGGTGGCCGACTTACCGGGGAGCTGTTTTTT.

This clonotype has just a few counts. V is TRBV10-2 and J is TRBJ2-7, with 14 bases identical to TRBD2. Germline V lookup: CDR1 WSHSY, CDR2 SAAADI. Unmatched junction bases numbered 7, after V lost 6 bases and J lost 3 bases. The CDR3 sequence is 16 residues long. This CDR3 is CASRPGTSGGNYEQYF. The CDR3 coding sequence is TGCGCCAGCAGGCCCGGGACTAGCGGGGGTAACTACGAGCAGTACTTC.

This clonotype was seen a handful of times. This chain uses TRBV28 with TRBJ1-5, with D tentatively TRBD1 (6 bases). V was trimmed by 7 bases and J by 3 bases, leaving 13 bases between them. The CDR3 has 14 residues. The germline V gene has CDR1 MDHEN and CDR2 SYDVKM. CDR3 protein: CASNQGIYNQPQHF. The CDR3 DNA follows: TGTGCCAGCAATCAGGGGATTTACAATCAGCCCCAGCATTTT.

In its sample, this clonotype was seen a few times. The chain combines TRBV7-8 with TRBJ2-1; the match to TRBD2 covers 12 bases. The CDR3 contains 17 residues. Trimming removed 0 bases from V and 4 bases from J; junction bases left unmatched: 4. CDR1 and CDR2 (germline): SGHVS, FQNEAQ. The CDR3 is CASSLAPSGRGYNEQFF. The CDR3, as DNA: TGTGCCAGCAGCTTAGCCCCTAGCGGGAGGGGGTACAATGAGCAGTTCTTC. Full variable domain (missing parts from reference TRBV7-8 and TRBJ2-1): GAGVSQSPRYKVAKRGQDVALRCDPISGHVSLFWYQQALGQGPEFLTYFQNEAQLDKSGLPSDRFFAERPEGSVSTLKIQRTQQEDSAVYLCASSLAPSGRGYNEQFFGPGTRLTVL.

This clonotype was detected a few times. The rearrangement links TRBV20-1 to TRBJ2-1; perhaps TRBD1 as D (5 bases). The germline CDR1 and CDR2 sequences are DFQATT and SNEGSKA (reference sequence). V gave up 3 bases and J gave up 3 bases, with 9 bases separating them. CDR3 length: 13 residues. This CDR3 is CSASGDSYNEQFF. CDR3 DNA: TGCAGTGCTAGTGGCGACAGCTACAATGAGCAGTTCTTC.

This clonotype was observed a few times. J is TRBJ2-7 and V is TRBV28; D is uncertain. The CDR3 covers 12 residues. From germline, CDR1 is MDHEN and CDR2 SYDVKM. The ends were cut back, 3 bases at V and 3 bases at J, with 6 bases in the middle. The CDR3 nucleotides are TGTGCCAGCAGTTTGGCGGACTACGAGCAGTACTTC. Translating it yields CASSLADYEQYF.